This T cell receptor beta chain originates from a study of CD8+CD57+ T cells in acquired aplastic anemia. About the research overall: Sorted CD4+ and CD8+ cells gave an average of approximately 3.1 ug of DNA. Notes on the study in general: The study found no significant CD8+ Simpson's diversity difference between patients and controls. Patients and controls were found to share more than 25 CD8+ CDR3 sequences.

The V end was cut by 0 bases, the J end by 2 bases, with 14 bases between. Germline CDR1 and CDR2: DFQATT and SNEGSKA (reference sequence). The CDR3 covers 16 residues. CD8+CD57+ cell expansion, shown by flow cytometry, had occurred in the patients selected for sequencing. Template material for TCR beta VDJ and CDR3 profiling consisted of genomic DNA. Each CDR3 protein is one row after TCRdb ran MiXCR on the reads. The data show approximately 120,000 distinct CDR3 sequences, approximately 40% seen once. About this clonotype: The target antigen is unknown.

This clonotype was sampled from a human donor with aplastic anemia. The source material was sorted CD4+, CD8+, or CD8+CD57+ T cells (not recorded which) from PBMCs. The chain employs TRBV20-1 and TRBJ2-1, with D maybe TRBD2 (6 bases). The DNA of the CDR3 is TGCAGTGCTAGAGAGGGAGGACCGAGCCCCTACAATGAGCAGTTCTTC. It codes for CSAREGGPSPYNEQFF.